This TCR beta chain was profiled in a study of cytomegalovirus exposure and HLA in healthy donors. The study's findings and limits: Rare sequences made up most TCRs, while some public TCRs were found in many donors.

V shed 7 bases and J shed 1 base, with 13 bases lying between them. The CDR3 is 14 residues long. Germline V CDR1 and CDR2: ENHRY, SYGVKD. The PCR made use of 60 Vbeta and 13 Jbeta primers. Libraries were prepared by immunoSEQ multiplex PCR; TCRdb keeps only in-frame clonotypes and omits some of them. The repertoire holds 210,000 or so clones, with roughly 78% as singletons. Turning to this clone: Its antigen remains unidentified.

Input material: PBMCs. The chain is built from TRBV10-3 and TRBJ1-1; a weak D match, TRBD1 (6 bases). This receptor was taken from a boy aged 5-17 years in good health and CMV-seronegative. CDR3 amino acids: CAINDDRRNTEAFF. The CDR3 region has the DNA TGTGCCATCAATGACGACAGGAGGAACACTGAAGCTTTCTTT.